Following are 30 T cell receptor beta chains from one sample sequenced in a study of CD8 T cells in ankylosing spondylitis. TCRdb reprocessed the 5' RACE reads with MiXCR, giving one entry per CDR3 protein. The table includes over 450,000 distinct CDR3 sequences, about 13% detected once. These receptors have no identified antigens. Study-level findings and limits: A motif in TCR beta, a set of eight or nine highly homologous variants, appeared characteristic of ankylosing spondylitis blood.

Source material: blood, either unsorted or a sorted T cell fraction (not recorded which). All receptors come from a male donor with ankylosing spondylitis.

This clonotype turned up a few times. The chain combines TRBV7-9 with TRBJ1-1; D is undetermined. The CDR3 consists of 12 residues. Germline V gene lookup returns CDR1 SEHNR and CDR2 FQNEAQ (reference sequence). V was trimmed by 5 bases and J by 10 bases, leaving 14 bases between them. CDR3 region: CASSPPRGGAFF. The CDR3 bases are TGTGCCAGCAGCCCACCGCGGGGAGGAGCTTTCTTT.

J is TRBJ2-7 and V is TRBV29-1; the D is unclear. Germline lookup yields CDR1 SQVTM and CDR2 ANQGSEA. This CDR3 has 12 amino acids. The V end lost 7 bases, the J end lost 1 base, and 11 bases lay between the germline ends. The CDR3 reads CSASLGSYEQYF. The CDR3, as DNA: TGCAGCGCCTCGCTCGGATCCTACGAGCAGTACTTC.

This clonotype showed up just a few times. This chain uses TRBV2 with TRBJ1-5; possibly TRBD1 for D (5 bases). V was cut by 3 bases and J by 5 bases, with 14 bases left in between. This CDR3 has 15 amino acids. Germline-derived CDR1 and CDR2 are SNHLY and FYNNEI. CDR3 amino acids: CASSEAGFPYQPQHF. The DNA of the CDR3 is TGTGCCAGCAGTGAGGCAGGGTTTCCTTATCAGCCCCAGCATTTT. The entire variable domain, with the rest obtained from reference TRBV2 and TRBJ1-5, is as follows: EPEVTQTPSHQVTQMGQEVILRCVPISNHLYFYWYRQILGQKVEFLVSFYNNEISEKSEIFDDQFSVERPDGSNFTLKIRSTKLEDSAMYFCASSEAGFPYQPQHFGDGTRLSIL.

This clonotype appeared a few times. The J gene is TRBJ2-1, the V gene TRBV11-2; TRBD2 matches 7 bases. V lost 7 bases to trimming and J lost 7 bases; unmatched junction nucleotides: 13. The CDR3 sequence is 15 residues long. Germline CDR1 and CDR2: SGHAT and FQNNGV. The CDR3 loop is CASNRVRDGRNEQFF. The CDR3 nucleotides are TGTGCCAGCAACCGGGTGAGGGACGGGAGGAATGAGCAGTTCTTC. Full variable domain (remainder filled in from reference TRBV11-2 and TRBJ2-1): EAGVAQSPRYKIIEKRQSVAFWCNPISGHATLYWYQQILGQGPKLLIQFQNNGVVDDSQLPKDRFSAERLKGVDSTLKIQPAKLEDSAVYLCASNRVRDGRNEQFFGPGTRLTVL.

The rearrangement uses TRBV20-1 and TRBJ2-7, with TRBD1 identical over 10 bases. V was pared by 5 bases and J by 5 bases, with 12 bases of the junction left unmatched. The CDR3 sequence is 15 residues long. From germline, CDR1 is DFQATT and CDR2 SNEGSKA (reference sequence). Here the CDR3 DNA reads TGCAGTGCTCTTTCCCCGGGACAGGGGATCAACGAGCAGTACTTC. As protein: CSALSPGQGINEQYF.

The gene calls are TRBV12-3 or TRBV12-4 and TRBJ2-7; no clear D. This CDR3 comprises 12 residues. V was shortened by 5 bases and J by 3 bases, with 8 bases between the two germline ends. DNA of the CDR3: TGTGCCAGCAGTCCGGAGCACTACGAGCAGTACTTC. This codes for CASSPEHYEQYF.

The chain joins TRBV12-3 or TRBV12-4 to TRBJ2-3, with D perhaps assigned TRBD1 or TRBD2 (5 bases each). Trimming took 6 bases from V and 5 from J, leaving 15 bases between them. The CDR3 covers 14 residues. CDR3: CASRAGTPGDTQYF. The CDR3 nucleotides are TGTGCCAGCAGGGCCGGGACCCCTGGAGATACGCAGTATTTT.

This clonotype has only a few counts. The CDR3 is CASSFIPDAYNEQFF. CDR3 in DNA: TGCGCCAGCAGCTTTATACCGGACGCCTACAATGAGCAGTTCTTC. The rearrangement uses TRBV5-1 and TRBJ2-1; D unclear. The germline V gene has CDR1 SGHRS and CDR2 YFSETQ. The CDR3 has 15 residues. Trimming removed 2 bases from V and 2 bases from J, with 11 bases in between.

The chain is built from TRBV11-2 and TRBJ2-7; D is possibly TRBD2 (6 bases). This CDR3 is 12 amino acids long. The V end was cut by 6 bases, the J end by 5 bases, with 11 bases between. Germline loops: CDR1 SGHAT, CDR2 FQNNGV. The CDR3 coding sequence is TGTGCCAGCAGGTCCGGGGGTAACGAGCAGTACGTC. Protein: CASRSGGNEQYV.

This chain links TRBV3-1 with TRBJ2-1; 7 nucleotides align to TRBD2. J gave up 2 bases and V 1 base, and 8 bases lay outside the gene matches. CDR3 size: 17 residues. The germline V gene encodes CDR1 LGHDT and CDR2 YNNKEL (reference sequence). CDR3 region: CASSQAGIAGAYNEQFF. Written as DNA, the CDR3 is TGTGCCAGCAGCCAAGCTGGGATTGCGGGAGCCTACAATGAGCAGTTCTTC.

The chain combines TRBV27 with TRBJ1-2; no clear D. The ends were cut back, 10 bases at V and 8 bases at J, with 17 bases in the middle. Germline values: CDR1 MNHEY, CDR2 SMNVEV (reference sequence). The CDR3 totals 12 residues. CDR3 nucleotide sequence: TGTGCCACCCGAGAGGGTGTCGAGGGCTACACCTTC. It translates to CATREGVEGYTF.

J is TRBJ2-5 and V is TRBV20-1; D could derive from TRBD1 or TRBD2 (5 bases each). The CDR3 loop spans 13 amino acids. The V and J ends lost 6 bases and 5 bases respectively, with 16 bases between them. Germline assignment: CDR1 DFQATT and CDR2 SNEGSKA (reference sequence). CDR3 loop: CSARIGTAETQYF. The CDR3 DNA reads TGCAGTGCCAGAATCGGGACGGCGGAGACCCAGTACTTC.

The J gene is TRBJ2-3, the V gene TRBV29-1; a weak D match, TRBD1 (6 bases). Germline V CDR1 and CDR2: SQVTM, ANQGSEA. Trimming cost V 0 bases and J 2 bases, with 12 bases left between them. The CDR3 loop spans 15 amino acids. CDR3 bases: TGCAGCGTTGAAGATCGGACAGCAGCCACAGATACGCAGTATTTT. Translated, it gives CSVEDRTAATDTQYF.

The table lists this clonotype with a few counts. This chain joins TRBV3-1 and TRBJ2-1; 13 bases map to TRBD2. The CDR3 runs to 17 residues. Germline loops: CDR1 LGHDT, CDR2 YNNKEL (reference sequence). V lost 0 bases, J lost 8 bases, and 7 bases stayed unmatched. As DNA, the CDR3 is TGTGCCAGCAGCCAAGATCCTAGGACTAGCGGGAGAGATGAGCAGTTCTTC. It codes for CASSQDPRTSGRDEQFF.

This clonotype was recorded a few times. The rearrangement uses TRBV29-1 and TRBJ2-3, with a tentative D call TRBD1 (6 bases). V lost 2 bases and J lost 0, with 12 bases in between. CDR3 length equals 15 residues. Germline assignment: CDR1 SQVTM and CDR2 ANQGSEA. The CDR3 sequence: CSVEPETGSTDTQYF. In DNA form, the CDR3 reads TGCAGCGTTGAACCCGAGACAGGAAGCACAGATACGCAGTATTTT.

This clonotype was counted many times. For the CDR3, the DNA is TGCGCCAGCACTCGACAGGGGGTCAATGAGCAGTTCTTC. This gives the protein CASTRQGVNEQFF. The chain carries TRBV5-1 and TRBJ2-1, with 9 nucleotides matching TRBD1. CDR3 size: 13 residues. Germline assignment: CDR1 SGHRS and CDR2 YFSETQ. Trimming at V came to 6 bases and at J to 6 bases, leaving 4 bases not matched to a gene.

This clonotype has more than one count but fewer than ten. The chain couples TRBV6-2 or TRBV6-3 to TRBJ2-7, with 9 bases identical to TRBD1. V lost 10 bases and J lost 2; bases outside the gene matches: 6. This CDR3 is built from 13 residues. Germline V gene lookup returns CDR1 MNHEY and CDR2 SVGEGT. The CDR3 DNA reads TGTGCCACATTACAGGGGGCAACCTACGAGCAGTACTTC. Protein product: CATLQGATYEQYF.

The genes are TRBV12-3 or TRBV12-4 and TRBJ2-3; 8 bases line up with TRBD1. The CDR3 runs 16 residues. Trimming cost V 4 bases and J 3 bases; bases outside gene matches: 9. CDR3 DNA sequence: TGTGCCAGCAGTTCGACAGGGGTTTATCGGACAGATACGCAGTATTTT. This sequence encodes CASSSTGVYRTDTQYF.

This clonotype was recorded many times. The chain uses TRBV4-1 and TRBJ1-5; 8 nucleotides match TRBD1. The ends lost 0 bases at V and 0 bases at J; junction bases unmatched: 7. There are 18 residues in the CDR3. Germline assignment: CDR1 MGHRA and CDR2 YSYEKL. CDR3 nucleotide sequence: TGCGCCAGCAGCCAAGATTCGCTGACAGGGGTTAGCAATCAGCCCCAGCATTTT. Amino acid sequence: CASSQDSLTGVSNQPQHF.

This clonotype has a count of ten or more. This sequence joins TRBV20-1 and TRBJ1-2; D may be TRBD1 (5 bases). Deletions cut 6 bases from V and 5 bases from J, with 13 bases between. Germline V gives CDR1 DFQATT, CDR2 SNEGSKA (reference sequence). This CDR3 spans 12 amino acids. CDR3 coding DNA: TGCAGTGCGTCCGGGGACTCATATGGCTACACCTTC. Its translation: CSASGDSYGYTF.

The rearrangement joins TRBV20-1 to TRBJ1-1, with D perhaps matching TRBD1 (5 bases). The CDR3 length is 13 residues. The V end was cut by 5 bases, the J end by 1 base, with 11 bases between. The germline CDR1 and CDR2 sequences are DFQATT and SNEGSKA (reference sequence). The CDR3 sequence: CSALGTGNTEAFF. The DNA of the CDR3 is TGCAGTGCTTTGGGGACGGGGAACACTGAAGCTTTCTTT.

This clonotype was found many times. The genes are TRBV20-1 and TRBJ1-2; D remains unclear. This CDR3 contains 11 residues. Looked up from germline, CDR1 is DFQATT and CDR2 is SNEGSKA (reference sequence). The CDR3 DNA reads as TGCAGCACGGAAGCTAACTATGGCTACACCTTC. Protein: CSTEANYGYTF.

This rearrangement joins TRBV15 to TRBJ1-5, with a weak D call TRBD1 (5 bases). This CDR3 region has 16 residues. Germline V gene lookup returns CDR1 LNHNV and CDR2 YYDKDF (reference sequence). V gave up 1 base and J gave up 4 bases, with 14 bases separating them. The CDR3 here is CATSRGKGWGNQPQHF. The DNA for the CDR3 is TGTGCCACCAGCAGAGGGAAGGGATGGGGGAATCAGCCCCAGCATTTT.

A few counts support this clonotype. The chain has TRBV18 and TRBJ2-3; 13 bases align to TRBD2. Germline loops: CDR1 KGHSH, CDR2 LQKENI. The CDR3 is 14 residues long. V shed 3 bases and J 10 bases; nucleotides not matched to a gene: 4. This CDR3 is CASSPGTSGKAQYF. CDR3 DNA sequence: TGTGCCAGCTCACCCGGGACTAGCGGGAAGGCGCAGTATTTT.

V gene TRBV29-1 combines with J gene TRBJ2-5, with 11 bases identical to TRBD1. This CDR3 region has 16 residues. Germline assignment: CDR1 SQVTM and CDR2 ANQGSEA. With V trimmed by 5 bases and J by 5 bases, 13 bases remained unmatched. The CDR3 DNA reads as TGCAGCGTTACTCCGGGACAGGGGGTTAGAATGGAGACCCAGTACTTC. This codes for CSVTPGQGVRMETQYF.

J is TRBJ1-1 and V is TRBV7-2; TRBD1 is a possible D gene (5 bases). V lost 3 bases to trimming and J lost 11 bases, with 16 bases between them. The CDR3 length is 13 residues. The germline V gene has CDR1 SGHTA and CDR2 FQGNSA. The CDR3 DNA reads TGTGCCAGCAGCTTCTTTGAGGGGCGGGAGGCTTTCTTT. This codes for CASSFFEGREAFF.

Only a few counts were recorded for this clonotype. This chain uses TRBV3-1 with TRBJ2-2; D unresolved. Trimming stripped 2 bases from V and 1 base from J, with 8 bases between. Germline loops: CDR1 LGHDT, CDR2 YNNKEL (reference sequence). CDR3 length: 15 residues. The CDR3 region has the DNA TGTGCCAGCAGCCAAAGGGCCTTGAACACCGGGGAGCTGTTTTTT. It codes for CASSQRALNTGELFF.

This clonotype was counted only a few times. V usage is TRBV25-1 and J usage is TRBJ1-3; D is unresolved. The V end lost 8 bases, the J end lost 0 bases, and 11 bases lay between the germline ends. Per the germline V gene, CDR1 is MGHDK and CDR2 is SYGVNS. This CDR3 contains 14 residues. This CDR3 reads CASAGMLSGNTIYF. The CDR3 region has the DNA TGTGCCAGCGCGGGGATGCTCTCTGGAAACACCATATATTTT. The whole variable domain, filled in from reference TRBV25-1 and TRBJ1-3, reads EADIYQTPRYLVIGTGKKITLECSQTMGHDKMYWYQQDPGMELHLIHYSYGVNSTEKGDLSSESTVSRIRTEHFPLTLESARPSHTSQYLCASAGMLSGNTIYFGEGSWLTVV.

This clonotype was detected a few times. The chain couples TRBV6-1 to TRBJ1-1; D unclear. In germline, CDR1 is MNHNS, CDR2 SASEGT. V lost 2 bases, J lost 0 bases, and 7 bases lay in between. The CDR3 runs 14 residues. The CDR3 nucleotides are TGTGCCAGCAGTGAATTACAGATGAACACTGAAGCTTTCTTT. This gives the protein CASSELQMNTEAFF.

The rearrangement links TRBV10-3 to TRBJ2-1, with 8 bases lining up with TRBD2. J lost 7 bases, V lost 4 bases, and 6 bases had no gene match. Germline V CDR1 and CDR2: ENHRY, SYGVKD. This CDR3 spans 14 amino acids. The CDR3 spells CAISGGLVKNEQFF. The CDR3 DNA is TGTGCCATCAGTGGGGGACTAGTAAAAAATGAGCAGTTCTTC.